This T cell receptor beta chain was recovered during a study of identical twins. TCRdb redid the calling of the 5' RACE reads with MiXCR, one entry per CDR3 protein. This table holds 350,000 to 450,000 distinct CDR3 sequences, around 18% found once. The study, taken as a whole, reports: Fewer insertions were carried by abundant cord blood beta clonotypes, but none was seen in memory repertoires. Potential partial confounding of zero-insertion analyses by invariant MAIT and iNKT cells was noted.

The CDR3 covers 18 residues. Germline CDR1 is PRHDT and CDR2 is FYEKMQ (reference sequence). V lost 5 bases and J lost 3, with 26 bases in between. In regard to this clonotype: The antigen remains undetermined.

This TCR derives from a man between 50 and 59 years old in good health. The chain combines TRBV13 with TRBJ2-7; D assignment may be TRBD1 or TRBD2 (5 bases each). What was sequenced was naive T cells sorted from blood. The CDR3 DNA sequence: TGTGCCAGCAGCCAACTAGAACCGACAGCGAAAGGGCTCTACGAGCAGTACTTC. Translating gives CASSQLEPTAKGLYEQYF.